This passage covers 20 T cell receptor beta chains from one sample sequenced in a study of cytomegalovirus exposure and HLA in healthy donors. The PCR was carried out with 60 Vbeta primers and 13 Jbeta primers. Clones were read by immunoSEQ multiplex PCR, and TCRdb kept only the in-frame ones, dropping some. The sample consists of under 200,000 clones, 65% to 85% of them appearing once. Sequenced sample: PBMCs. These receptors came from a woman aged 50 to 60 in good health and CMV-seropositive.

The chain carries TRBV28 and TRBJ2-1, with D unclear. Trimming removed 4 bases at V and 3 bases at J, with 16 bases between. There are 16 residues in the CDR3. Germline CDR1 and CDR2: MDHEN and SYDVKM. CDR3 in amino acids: CASSSQEPEHYNEQFF. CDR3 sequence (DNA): TGTGCCAGCAGTTCACAAGAGCCGGAGCACTACAATGAGCAGTTCTTC.

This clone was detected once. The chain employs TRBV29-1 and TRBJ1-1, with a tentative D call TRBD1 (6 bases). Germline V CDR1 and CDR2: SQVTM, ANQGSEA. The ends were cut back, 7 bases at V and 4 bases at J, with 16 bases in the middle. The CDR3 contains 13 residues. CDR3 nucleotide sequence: TGCAGCGGGGGGCTTTTTAGGGGCACTGAAGCTTTCTTT. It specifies CSGGLFRGTEAFF. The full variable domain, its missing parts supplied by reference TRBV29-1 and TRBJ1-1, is SAVISQKPSRDICQRGTSLTIQCQVDSQVTMMFWYRQQPGQSLTLIATANQGSEATYESGFVIDKFPISRPNLTFSTLTVSNMSPEDSSIYLCSGGLFRGTEAFFGQGTRLTVV.

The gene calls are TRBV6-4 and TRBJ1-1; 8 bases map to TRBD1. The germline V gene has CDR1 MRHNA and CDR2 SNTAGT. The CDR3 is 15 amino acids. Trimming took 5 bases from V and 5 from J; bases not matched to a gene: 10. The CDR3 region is CASSQSPGGETEAFF. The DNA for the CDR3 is TGTGCCAGCAGTCAGAGCCCAGGGGGCGAAACTGAAGCTTTCTTT.

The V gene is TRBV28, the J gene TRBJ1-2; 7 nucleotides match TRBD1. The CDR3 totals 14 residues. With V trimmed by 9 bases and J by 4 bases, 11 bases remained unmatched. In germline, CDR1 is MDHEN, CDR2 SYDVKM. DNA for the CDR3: TGTGCCAGTCGGGAGGGGGCGACCGTCTATGGCTACACCTTC. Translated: CASREGATVYGYTF.

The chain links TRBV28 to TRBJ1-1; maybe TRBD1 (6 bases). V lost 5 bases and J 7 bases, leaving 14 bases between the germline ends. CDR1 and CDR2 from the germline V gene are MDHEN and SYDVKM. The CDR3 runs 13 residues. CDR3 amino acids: CASSPLTQGEAFF. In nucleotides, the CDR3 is TGTGCCAGCAGTCCACTGACACAGGGTGAAGCTTTCTTT.

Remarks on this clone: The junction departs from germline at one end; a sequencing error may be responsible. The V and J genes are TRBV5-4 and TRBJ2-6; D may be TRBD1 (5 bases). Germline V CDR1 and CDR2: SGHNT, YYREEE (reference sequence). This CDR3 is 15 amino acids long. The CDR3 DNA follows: TGTGCCAGCAGCTTTGATGCGACTGGGGCCAACGGCCTGACTTTC. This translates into CASSFDATGANGLTF. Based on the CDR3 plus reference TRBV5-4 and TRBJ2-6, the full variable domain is ETGVTQSPTHLIKTRGQQVTLRCSSQSGHNTVSWYQQALGQGPQFIFQYYREEENGRGNFPPRFSGLQFPNYSSELNVNALELDDSALYLCASSFDATGANGLTFGAGSRLTVL.

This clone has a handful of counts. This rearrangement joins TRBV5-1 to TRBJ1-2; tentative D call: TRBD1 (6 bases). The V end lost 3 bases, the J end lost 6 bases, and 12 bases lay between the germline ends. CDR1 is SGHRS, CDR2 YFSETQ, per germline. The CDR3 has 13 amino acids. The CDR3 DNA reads TGCGCCAGCAGCTGGGGCTCAGGGGATGGCTACACCTTC. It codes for CASSWGSGDGYTF.

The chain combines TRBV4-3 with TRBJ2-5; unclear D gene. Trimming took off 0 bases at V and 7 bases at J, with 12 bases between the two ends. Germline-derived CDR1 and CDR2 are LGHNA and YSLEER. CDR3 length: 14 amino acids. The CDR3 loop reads CASSQEISSVTQYF. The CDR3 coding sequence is TGCGCCAGCAGCCAAGAGATTAGCTCGGTGACCCAGTACTTC.

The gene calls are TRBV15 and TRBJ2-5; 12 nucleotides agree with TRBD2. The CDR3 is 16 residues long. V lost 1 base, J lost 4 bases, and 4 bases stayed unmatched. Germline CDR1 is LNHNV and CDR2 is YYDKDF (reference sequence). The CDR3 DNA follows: TGTGCCACCAGCAGAGGTCCTAGCGGGGGGGGAGAGACCCAGTACTTC. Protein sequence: CATSRGPSGGGETQYF.

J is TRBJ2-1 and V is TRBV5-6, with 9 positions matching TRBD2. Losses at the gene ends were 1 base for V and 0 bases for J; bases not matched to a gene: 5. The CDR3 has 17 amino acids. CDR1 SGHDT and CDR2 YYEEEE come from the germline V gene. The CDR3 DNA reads TGTGCCAGCAGCTTGCAAGGCGGGAGGGCCTCCTACAATGAGCAGTTCTTC. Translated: CASSLQGGRASYNEQFF. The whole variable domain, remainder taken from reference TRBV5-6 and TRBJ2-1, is DAGVTQSPTHLIKTRGQQVTLRCSPKSGHDTVSWYQQALGQGPQFIFQYYEEEERQRGNFPDRFSGHQFPNYSSELNVNALLLGDSALYLCASSLQGGRASYNEQFFGPGTRLTVL.

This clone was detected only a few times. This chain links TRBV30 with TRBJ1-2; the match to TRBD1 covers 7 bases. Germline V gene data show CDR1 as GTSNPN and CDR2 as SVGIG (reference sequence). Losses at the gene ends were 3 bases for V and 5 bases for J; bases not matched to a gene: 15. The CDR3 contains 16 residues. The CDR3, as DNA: TGTGCCTGGAGACAGACCCGACAGGGTATTTGGTATGGCTACACCTTC. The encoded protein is CAWRQTRQGIWYGYTF.

Written as DNA, the CDR3 is TGTGCCAGCAGCGTAGGAGGGCCCTACAATGAGCAGTTCTTC. As protein: CASSVGGPYNEQFF. V gene TRBV7-3 combines with J gene TRBJ2-1; TRBD2 might be the D (6 bases). V was pared by 5 bases and J by 2 bases, with 10 bases between. Per germline, CDR1 SGHTA and CDR2 FQGTGA. CDR3 size: 14 residues. The full variable domain, in which reference TRBV7-3 and TRBJ2-1 provide the parts outside the CDR3, is GAGVSQTPSNKVTEKGKYVELRCDPISGHTALYWYRQSLGQGPEFLIYFQGTGAADDSGLPNDRFFAVRPEGSVSTLKIQRTERGDSAVYLCASSVGGPYNEQFFGPGTRLTVL.

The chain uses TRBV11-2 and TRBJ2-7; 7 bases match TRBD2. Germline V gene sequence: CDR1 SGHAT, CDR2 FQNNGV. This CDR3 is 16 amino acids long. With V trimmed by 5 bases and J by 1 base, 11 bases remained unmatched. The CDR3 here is CASSTSGGRASYEQYF. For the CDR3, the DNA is TGTGCCAGCAGCACCAGCGGCGGGAGAGCGTCCTACGAGCAGTACTTC.

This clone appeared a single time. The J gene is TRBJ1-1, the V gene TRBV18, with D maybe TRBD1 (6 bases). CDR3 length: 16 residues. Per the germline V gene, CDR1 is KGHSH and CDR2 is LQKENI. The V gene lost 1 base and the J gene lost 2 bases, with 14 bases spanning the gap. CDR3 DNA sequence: TGTGCCAGCTCACCACGTTCGAGGGGGTCTAACACTGAAGCTTTCTTT. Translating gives CASSPRSRGSNTEAFF.

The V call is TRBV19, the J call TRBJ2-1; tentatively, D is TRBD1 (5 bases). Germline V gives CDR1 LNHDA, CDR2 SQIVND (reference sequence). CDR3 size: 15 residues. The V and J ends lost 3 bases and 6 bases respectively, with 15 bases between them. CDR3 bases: TGTGCCAGTAGTATGTCCCCCCCCAGGGCCAATGAGCAGTTCTTC. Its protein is CASSMSPPRANEQFF.

CDR3 DNA sequence: TGTGCCAGTAGTATGACAACTGCTAACTATGGCTACACCTTC. Protein: CASSMTTANYGYTF. This chain connects TRBV19 to TRBJ1-2; D gene ambiguous. V was trimmed by 3 bases and J by 0 bases, leaving 8 bases between them. Germline-derived CDR1 and CDR2 are LNHDA and SQIVND (reference sequence). The CDR3 extends over 14 amino acids.

The CDR3 coding sequence is TGTGCCTGGAGTATCAGATCCGGGGAGCTGTTTTTT. Protein product: CAWSIRSGELFF. This rearrangement joins TRBV30 to TRBJ2-2; D not certain. Trimming shortened V by 2 bases and J by 6 bases, and 7 bases separated the two germline ends. Germline V gives CDR1 GTSNPN, CDR2 SVGIG (reference sequence). This CDR3 region has 12 residues. The full variable domain, completed using reference TRBV30 and TRBJ2-2, is SQTIHQWPATLVQPVGSPLSLECTVEGTSNPNLYWYRQAAGRGLQLLFYSVGIGQISSEVPQNLSASRPQDRQFILSSKKLLLSDSGFYLCAWSIRSGELFFGEGSRLTVL.

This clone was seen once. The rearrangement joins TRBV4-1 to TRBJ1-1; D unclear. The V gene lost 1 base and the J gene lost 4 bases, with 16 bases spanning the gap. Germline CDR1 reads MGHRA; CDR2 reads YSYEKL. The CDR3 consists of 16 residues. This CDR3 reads CASSQAYPRRATEAFF. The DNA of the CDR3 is TGCGCCAGCAGCCAAGCTTATCCCAGGAGGGCCACTGAAGCTTTCTTT.

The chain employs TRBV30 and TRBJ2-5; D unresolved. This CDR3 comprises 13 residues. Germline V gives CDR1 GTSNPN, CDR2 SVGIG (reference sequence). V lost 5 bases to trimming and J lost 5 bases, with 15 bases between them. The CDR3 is CAWEVGYRETQYF. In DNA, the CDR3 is TGTGCCTGGGAGGTAGGCTACCGGGAGACCCAGTACTTC.

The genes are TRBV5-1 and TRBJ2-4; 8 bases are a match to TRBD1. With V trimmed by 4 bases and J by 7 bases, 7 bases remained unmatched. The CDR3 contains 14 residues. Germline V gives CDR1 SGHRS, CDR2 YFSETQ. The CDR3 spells CASSRTGLGNIQYF. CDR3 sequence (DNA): TGCGCCAGCAGCAGGACAGGGTTGGGGAACATTCAGTACTTC.